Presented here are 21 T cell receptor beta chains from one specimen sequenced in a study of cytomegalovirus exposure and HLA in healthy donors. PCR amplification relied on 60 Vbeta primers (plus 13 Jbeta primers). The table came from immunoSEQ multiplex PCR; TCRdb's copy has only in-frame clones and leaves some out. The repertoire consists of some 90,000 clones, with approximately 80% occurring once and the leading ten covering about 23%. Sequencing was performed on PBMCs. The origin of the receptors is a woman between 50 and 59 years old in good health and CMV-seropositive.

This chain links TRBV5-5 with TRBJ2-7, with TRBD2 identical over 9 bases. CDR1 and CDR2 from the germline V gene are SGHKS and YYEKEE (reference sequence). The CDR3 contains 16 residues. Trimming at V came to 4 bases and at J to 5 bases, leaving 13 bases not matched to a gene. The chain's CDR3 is CASSNTGLAYWNEQYV. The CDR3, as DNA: TGTGCCAGCAGCAATACGGGACTAGCTTACTGGAACGAGCAGTACGTC.

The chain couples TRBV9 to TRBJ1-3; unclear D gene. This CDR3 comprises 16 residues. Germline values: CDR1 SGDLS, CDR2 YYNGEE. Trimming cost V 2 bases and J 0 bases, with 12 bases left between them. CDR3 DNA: TGTGCCAGCAGCGTGGGCCCTCTCAGCTCTGGAAACACCATATATTTT. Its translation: CASSVGPLSSGNTIYF. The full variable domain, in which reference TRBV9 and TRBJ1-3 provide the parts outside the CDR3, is DSGVTQTPKHLITATGQRVTLRCSPRSGDLSVYWYQQSLDQGLQFLIQYYNGEERAKGNILERFSAQQFPDLHSELNLSSLELGDSALYFCASSVGPLSSGNTIYFGEGSWLTVV.

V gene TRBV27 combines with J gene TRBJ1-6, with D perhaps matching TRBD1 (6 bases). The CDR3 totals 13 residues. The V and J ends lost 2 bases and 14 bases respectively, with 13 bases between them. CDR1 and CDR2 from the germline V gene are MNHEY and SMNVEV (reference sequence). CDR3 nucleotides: TGTGCCAGCAGTTTACAGGGGCCAACAACCCTCCACTTT. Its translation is CASSLQGPTTLHF.

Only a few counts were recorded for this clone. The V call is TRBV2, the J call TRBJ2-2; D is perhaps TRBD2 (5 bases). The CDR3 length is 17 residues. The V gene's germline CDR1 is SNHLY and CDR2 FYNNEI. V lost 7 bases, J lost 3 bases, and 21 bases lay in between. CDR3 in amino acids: CASILTIGIPYTGELFF. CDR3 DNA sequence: TGTGCCAGCATCCTAACCATCGGGATTCCGTACACCGGGGAGCTGTTTTTT.

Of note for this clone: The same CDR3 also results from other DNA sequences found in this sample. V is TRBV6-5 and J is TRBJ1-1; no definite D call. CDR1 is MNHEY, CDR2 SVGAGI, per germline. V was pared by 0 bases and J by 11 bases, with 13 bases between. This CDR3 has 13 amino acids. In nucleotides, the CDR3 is TGTGCCAGCAGTTACTCGTCGGAGGGTTTGGCTTTCTTT. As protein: CASSYSSEGLAFF.

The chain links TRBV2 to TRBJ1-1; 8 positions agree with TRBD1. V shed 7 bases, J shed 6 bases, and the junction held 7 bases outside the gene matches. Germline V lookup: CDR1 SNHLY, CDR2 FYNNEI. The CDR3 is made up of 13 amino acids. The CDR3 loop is CASTFDRGSEAFF. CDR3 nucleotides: TGTGCCAGCACCTTCGACAGGGGATCTGAAGCTTTCTTT.

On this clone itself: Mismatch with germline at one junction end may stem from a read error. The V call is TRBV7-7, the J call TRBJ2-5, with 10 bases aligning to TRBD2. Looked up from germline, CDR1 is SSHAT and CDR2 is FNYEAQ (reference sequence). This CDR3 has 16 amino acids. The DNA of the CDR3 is TGTGCTAGCAGCTTGGGGCTAGCGGGGGCCCAAGAGACCCAGTACTTC. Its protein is CASSLGLAGAQETQYF.

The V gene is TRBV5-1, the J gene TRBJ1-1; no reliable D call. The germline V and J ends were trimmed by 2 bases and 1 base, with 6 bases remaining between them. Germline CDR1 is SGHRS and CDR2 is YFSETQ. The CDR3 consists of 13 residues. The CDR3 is CASSFRANTEAFF. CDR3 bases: TGCGCCAGCAGCTTTCGAGCGAACACTGAAGCTTTCTTT.

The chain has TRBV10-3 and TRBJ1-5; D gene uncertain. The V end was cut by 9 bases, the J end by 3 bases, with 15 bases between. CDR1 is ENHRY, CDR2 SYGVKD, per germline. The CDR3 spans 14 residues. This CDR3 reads CAIYEPGSNQPQHF. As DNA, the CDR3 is TGTGCCATTTACGAACCGGGGTCCAATCAGCCCCAGCATTTT.

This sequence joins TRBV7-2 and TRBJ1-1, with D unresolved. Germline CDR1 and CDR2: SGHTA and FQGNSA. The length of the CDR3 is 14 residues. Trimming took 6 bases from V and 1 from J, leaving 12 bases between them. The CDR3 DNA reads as TGTGCCAGCAGTTCAATGGCGGGGAACACTGAAGCTTTCTTT. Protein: CASSSMAGNTEAFF. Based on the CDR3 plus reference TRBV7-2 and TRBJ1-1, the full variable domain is GAGVSQSPSNKVTEKGKDVELRCDPISGHTALYWYRQSLGQGLEFLIYFQGNSAPDKSGLPSDRFSAERTGGSVSTLTIQRTQQEDSAVYLCASSSMAGNTEAFFGQGTRLTVV.

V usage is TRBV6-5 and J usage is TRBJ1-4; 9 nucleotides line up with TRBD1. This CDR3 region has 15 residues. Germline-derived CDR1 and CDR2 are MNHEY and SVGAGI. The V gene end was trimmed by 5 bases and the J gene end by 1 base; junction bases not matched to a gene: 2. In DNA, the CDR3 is TGTGCCAGCAGTACGACAGGGGGAACTAATGAAAAACTGTTTTTT. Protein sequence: CASSTTGGTNEKLFF.

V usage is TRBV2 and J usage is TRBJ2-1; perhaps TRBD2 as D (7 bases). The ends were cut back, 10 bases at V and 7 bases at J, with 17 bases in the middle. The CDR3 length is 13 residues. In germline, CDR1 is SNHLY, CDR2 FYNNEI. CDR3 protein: CATRGGRRNEQFF. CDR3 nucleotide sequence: TGTGCCACTAGGGGGGGGAGAAGGAATGAGCAGTTCTTC.

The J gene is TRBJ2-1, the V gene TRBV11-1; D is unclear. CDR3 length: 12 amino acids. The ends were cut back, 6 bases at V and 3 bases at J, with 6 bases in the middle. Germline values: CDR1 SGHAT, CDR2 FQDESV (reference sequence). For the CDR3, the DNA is TGTGCCAGCAGTCTCCTCTACAATGAGCAGTTCTTC. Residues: CASSLLYNEQFF.

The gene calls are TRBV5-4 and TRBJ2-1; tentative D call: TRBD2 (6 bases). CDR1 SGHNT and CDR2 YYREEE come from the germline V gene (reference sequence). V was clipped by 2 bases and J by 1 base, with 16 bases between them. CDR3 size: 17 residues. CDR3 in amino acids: CASSLRIGGSSYNEQFF. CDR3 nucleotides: TGTGCCAGCAGCTTACGGATAGGAGGGTCGTCCTACAATGAGCAGTTCTTC.

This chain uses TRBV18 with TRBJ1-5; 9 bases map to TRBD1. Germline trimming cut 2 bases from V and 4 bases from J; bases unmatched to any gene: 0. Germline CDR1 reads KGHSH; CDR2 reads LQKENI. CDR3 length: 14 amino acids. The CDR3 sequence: CASSPGTGNQPQHF. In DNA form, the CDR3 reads TGTGCCAGCTCACCAGGGACAGGGAATCAGCCCCAGCATTTT.

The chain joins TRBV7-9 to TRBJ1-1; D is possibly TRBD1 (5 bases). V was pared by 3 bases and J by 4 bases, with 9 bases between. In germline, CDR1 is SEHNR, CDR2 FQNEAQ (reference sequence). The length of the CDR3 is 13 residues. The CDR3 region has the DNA TGTGCCAGCAGCTTTGGGGGGGGCACTGAAGCTTTCTTT. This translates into CASSFGGGTEAFF.

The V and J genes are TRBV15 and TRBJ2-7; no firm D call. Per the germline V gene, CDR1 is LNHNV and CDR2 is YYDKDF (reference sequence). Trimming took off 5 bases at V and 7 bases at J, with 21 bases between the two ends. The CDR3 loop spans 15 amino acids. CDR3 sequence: CATSGRVSAAREQYF. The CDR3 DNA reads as TGTGCCACCAGCGGCCGTGTTAGTGCGGCTCGGGAGCAGTACTTC.

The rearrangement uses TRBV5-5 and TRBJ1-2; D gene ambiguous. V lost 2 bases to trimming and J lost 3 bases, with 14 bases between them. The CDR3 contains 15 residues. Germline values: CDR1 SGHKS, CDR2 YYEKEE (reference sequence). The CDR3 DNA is TGTGCCAGCAGCTTACTGCCACCACGGGACTATGGCTACACCTTC. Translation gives CASSLLPPRDYGYTF.

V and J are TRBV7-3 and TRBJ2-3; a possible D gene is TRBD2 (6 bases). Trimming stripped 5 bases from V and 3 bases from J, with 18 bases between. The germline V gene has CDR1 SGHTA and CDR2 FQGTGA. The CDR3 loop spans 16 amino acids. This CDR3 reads CASSPGRGVGTDTQYF. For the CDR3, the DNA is TGTGCCAGCAGCCCCGGGCGCGGGGTAGGGACAGATACGCAGTATTTT. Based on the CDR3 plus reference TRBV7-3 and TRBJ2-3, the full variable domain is GAGVSQTPSNKVTEKGKYVELRCDPISGHTALYWYRQSLGQGPEFLIYFQGTGAADDSGLPNDRFFAVRPEGSVSTLKIQRTERGDSAVYLCASSPGRGVGTDTQYFGPGTRLTVL.

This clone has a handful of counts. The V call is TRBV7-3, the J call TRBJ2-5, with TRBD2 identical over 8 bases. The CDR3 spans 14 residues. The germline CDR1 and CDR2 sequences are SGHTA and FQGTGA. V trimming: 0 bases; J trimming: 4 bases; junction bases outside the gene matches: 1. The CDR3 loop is CASSLTGGGETQYF. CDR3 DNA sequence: TGTGCCAGCAGCTTAACCGGGGGGGGAGAGACCCAGTACTTC.

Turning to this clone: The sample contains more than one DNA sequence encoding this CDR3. DNA of the CDR3: TGTGCCACCCGGATCCTGGCGGGAGGGCCGGGAGAGCAGTACGTC. Protein: CATRILAGGPGEQYV. The V gene is TRBV6-1, the J gene TRBJ2-7; 9 nucleotides align to TRBD2. The germline CDR1 and CDR2 sequences are MNHNS and SASEGT. The CDR3 is 15 amino acids. After removal of 10 bases from V and 7 bases from J, the junction contained 17 bases not matched to a gene.